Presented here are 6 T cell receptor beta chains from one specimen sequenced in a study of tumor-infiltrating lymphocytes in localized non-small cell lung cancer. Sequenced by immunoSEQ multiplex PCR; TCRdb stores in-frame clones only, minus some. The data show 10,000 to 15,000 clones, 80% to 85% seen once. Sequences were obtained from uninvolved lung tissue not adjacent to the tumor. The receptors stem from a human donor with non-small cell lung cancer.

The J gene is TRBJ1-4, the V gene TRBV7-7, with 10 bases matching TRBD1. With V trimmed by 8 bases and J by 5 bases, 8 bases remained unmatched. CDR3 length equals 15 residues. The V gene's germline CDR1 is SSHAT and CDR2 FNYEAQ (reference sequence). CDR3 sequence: CASGTGTGVNEKLFF. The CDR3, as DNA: TGTGCCAGCGGCACCGGGACAGGGGTAAATGAAAAACTGTTTTTT.

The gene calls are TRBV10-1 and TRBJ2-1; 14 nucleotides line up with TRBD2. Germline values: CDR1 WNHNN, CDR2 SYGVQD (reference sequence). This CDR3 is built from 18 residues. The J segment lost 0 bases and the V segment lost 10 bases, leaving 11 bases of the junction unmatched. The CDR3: CATSPGLAGEGSYNEQFF. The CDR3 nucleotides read TGCGCCACCTCACCGGGACTAGCGGGGGAAGGCTCCTACAATGAGCAGTTCTTC.

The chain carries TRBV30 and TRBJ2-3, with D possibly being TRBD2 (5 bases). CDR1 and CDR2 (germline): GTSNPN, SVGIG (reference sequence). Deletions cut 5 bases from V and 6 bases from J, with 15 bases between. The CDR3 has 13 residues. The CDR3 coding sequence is TGTGCCTGGGGCCCCCTCGGGGTTGATACGCAGTATTTT. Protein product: CAWGPLGVDTQYF.

In DNA, the CDR3 is TGTGCCAGCAGCAAAGAAAGGGATCGACAGGGGCGACATTCACCCCTCCACTTT. This gives the protein CASSKERDRQGRHSPLHF. This chain uses TRBV21-1 with TRBJ1-6; whether TRBD1, the table's D call, matches the DNA was not checked. TRBV21-1 is a known pseudogene. The CDR3 extends over 18 amino acids.

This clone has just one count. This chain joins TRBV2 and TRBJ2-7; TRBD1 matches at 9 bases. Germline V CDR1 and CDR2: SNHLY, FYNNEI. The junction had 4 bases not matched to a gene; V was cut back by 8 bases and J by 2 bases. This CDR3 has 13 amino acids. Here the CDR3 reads CASGRDRAYEQYF. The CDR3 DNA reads TGTGCCAGCGGCCGGGACAGGGCCTACGAGCAGTACTTC.

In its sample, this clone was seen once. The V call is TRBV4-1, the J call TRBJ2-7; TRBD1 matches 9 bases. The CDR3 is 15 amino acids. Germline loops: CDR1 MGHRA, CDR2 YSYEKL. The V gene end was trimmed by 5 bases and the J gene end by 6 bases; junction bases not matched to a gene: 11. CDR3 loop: CASSSTGTGFAEQYF. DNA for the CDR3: TGCGCCAGCAGCTCGACCGGGACAGGGTTTGCCGAGCAGTACTTC.